This T cell receptor beta chain came from a study of blood T cell repertoires in COVID-19 (dated by TCRdb to 2018 to 2021). The study in broad terms: The collaborator samples originated in the United States, Italy and Spain and spanned the acute and convalescent phases of COVID-19. The prospective study material was composed of cDNA or gDNA derived from T cells, B-cell-depleted T cells, or PBMCs. The dataset comprised deeply sampled blood TCRbeta repertoires from subjects exposed to, actively infected with, or recovered from COVID-19. A freely available public database, intended as a resource for researchers studying the immune response to SARS-CoV-2, is where the repertoires were released. The samples were drawn from the first 160 participants of the ongoing ImmuneRACE study and from 1,254 subjects provided by 6 global collaborators. The sample metadata nearly always contained a de-identified subject ID, COVID-19 status, age in years and sex. Where HLA class I and class II types were available, the types were taken from metadata supplied by the sample provider, not from assay-based typing.

As concerns this clone: Its recognized antigen is unknown. There are no base qualities to consult, and no much larger clone falls within one base.

The collaborating institutions used their own protocols to collect whole blood in K2EDTA tubes. For TCRbeta analysis, collaborator samples were shipped as frozen whole blood, as isolated PBMCs, or as DNA extracted from either sample type. Counted from cysteine to phenylalanine, this CDR3 has 14 amino acids. The only DNA kept is the CDR3, 42 bases in frame from the first base. V and J lose 1 base and 1 base, and a span of 6 bases separates them. Reading the germline V gene gives CDR1 MNHEY and CDR2 SVGEGT. TCRbeta CDR3 regions were amplified from genomic DNA by means of the immunoSEQ Assay, a bias-controlled multiplex PCR. Per the authors' processing: The number of nucleated cells in each sample was estimated from the amplification of reference gene primers within the assay. Sequence reads were collapsed and filtered to measure the absolute abundance of every unique TCRbeta CDR3 rearrangement. For each sample, productive Simpson clonality was calculated as the square root of Simpson's diversity index over productive rearrangements. TCRdb stores this immuneACCESS table with in-frame sequences only. Part of the clones is absent; in the studies checked, under half of the shortfall reflects unresolved V genes, and no reason is known for the rest. Clonal size and the V and J genes are those of that table, whereas D and trimming came from the DNA. For this sample the table gives over 90,000 clones, of which roughly nine tenths were detected only once. Roughly a sixth of the sample is held by the ten biggest clonotypes.

On the study overall, not on this receptor specifically: The quantity of clinical and demographic metadata differed by source and by participant and was supplied without curation.

The rearrangement combines TRBV6-2 or TRBV6-3 with TRBJ2-3; no D gene is confidently identified. This sequence originates from a woman of 80 years or more in a cohort sampled during active COVID-19. Sequenced input: peripheral blood. The CDR3 in this case is CASSYYAGTDTQYF. DNA sequence: TGTGCCAGCAGTTACTACGCAGGCACAGATACGCAGTATTTT.